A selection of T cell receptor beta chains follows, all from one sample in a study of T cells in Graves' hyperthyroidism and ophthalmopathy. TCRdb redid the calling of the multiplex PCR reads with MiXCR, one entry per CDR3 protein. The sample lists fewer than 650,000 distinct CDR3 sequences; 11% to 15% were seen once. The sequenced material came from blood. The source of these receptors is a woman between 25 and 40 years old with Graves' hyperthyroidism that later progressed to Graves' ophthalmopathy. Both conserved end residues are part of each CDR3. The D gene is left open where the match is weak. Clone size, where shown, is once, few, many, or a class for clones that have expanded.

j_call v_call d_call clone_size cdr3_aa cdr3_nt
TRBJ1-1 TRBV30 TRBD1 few CAWSREWDRAFF TGTGCCTGGAGTAGGGAGTGGGACAGAGCTTTCTTT
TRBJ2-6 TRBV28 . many CASSKGVRGANVLTF TGTGCCAGCAGCAAAGGGGTCAGGGGGGCCAACGTCCTGACTTTC
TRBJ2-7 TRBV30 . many CAWSLGQGHEQYF TGTGCCTGGAGTCTAGGGCAGGGTCACGAGCAGTACTTC
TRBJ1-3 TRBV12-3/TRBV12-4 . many CASSLDASGNTIYF TGTGCCAGCAGTTTGGACGCATCTGGAAACACCATATATTTT
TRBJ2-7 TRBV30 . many CAWSSDGYEQYF TGTGCCTGGAGTTCCGACGGCTACGAGCAGTACTTC
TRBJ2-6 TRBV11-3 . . CASSFGDSGANVLTF TGTGCCAGCAGCTTTGGGGACTCTGGGGCCAACGTCCTGACTTTC
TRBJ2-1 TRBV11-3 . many CASSQSQVEQFF TGTGCCAGCAGCCAGAGTCAGGTTGAGCAGTTCTTC
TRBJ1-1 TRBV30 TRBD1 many CAWGTGGFEAFF TGTGCCTGGGGTACAGGGGGCTTTGAAGCTTTCTTT
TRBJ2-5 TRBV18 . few CASSPLDETQYF TGTGCCAGCTCACCACTGGATGAGACCCAGTACTTC
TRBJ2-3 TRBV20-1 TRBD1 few CSAPRQGATDTQYF TGCAGTGCCCCAAGACAGGGGGCAACAGATACGCAGTATTTT
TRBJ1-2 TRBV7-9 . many CASSPVEGRLHYGYTF TGTGCCAGCAGCCCCGTGGAGGGCCGCCTTCACTATGGCTACACCTTC
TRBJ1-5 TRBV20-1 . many CSARELPSQPQHF TGCAGTGCTAGAGAACTTCCCTCTCAGCCCCAGCATTTT
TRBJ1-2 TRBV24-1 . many CATSDPIRVGGYTF TGTGCCACCAGTGATCCGATCAGGGTAGGAGGCTACACCTTC
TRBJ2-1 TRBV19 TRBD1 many CASVPGQGFNEQFF TGTGCCAGTGTCCCGGGACAGGGGTTCAATGAGCAGTTCTTC
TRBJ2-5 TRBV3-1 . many CASSPAAISGTQYF TGTGCCAGCAGCCCTGCGGCGATATCGGGGACCCAGTACTTC
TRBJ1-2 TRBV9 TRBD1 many CASSPSGQAVGYTF TGTGCCAGCAGCCCCTCCGGACAGGCGGTTGGCTACACCTTC
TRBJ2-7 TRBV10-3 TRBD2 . CAISPGLAGGPWEQYF TGTGCCATCAGCCCGGGACTAGCGGGAGGGCCGTGGGAGCAGTACTTC
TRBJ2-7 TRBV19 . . CASALSRSYEQYF TGTGCCAGCGCCCTTAGTCGCTCCTACGAGCAGTACTTC
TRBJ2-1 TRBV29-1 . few CSVVRQGGVSSYNEQFF TGCAGCGTTGTGCGTCAGGGGGGGGTGAGCTCCTACAATGAGCAGTTCTTC
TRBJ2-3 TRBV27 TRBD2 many CASWGGSKNTQYF TGTGCCAGCTGGGGCGGGAGCAAGAATACGCAGTATTTT
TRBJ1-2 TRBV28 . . CASSLTWGYGYTF TGTGCCAGCAGTCTGACTTGGGGCTATGGCTACACCTTC
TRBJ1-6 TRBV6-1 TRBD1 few CASYPGTGYWPLHF TGTGCCTCCTATCCCGGGACAGGGTATTGGCCCCTCCACTTT
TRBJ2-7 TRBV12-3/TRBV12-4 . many CASSLRTRIYEQYF TGTGCCAGCAGTCTCAGGACCCGAATCTACGAGCAGTACTTC
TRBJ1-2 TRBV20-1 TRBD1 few CSAAPDRGRGYTF TGCAGTGCCGCCCCCGACAGGGGAAGGGGCTACACCTTC
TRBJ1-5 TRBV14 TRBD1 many CASSQGQLAPQHF TGTGCCAGCAGCCAGGGACAGCTTGCGCCCCAGCATTTT
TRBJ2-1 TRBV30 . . CALGRQVTNEQFF TGTGCCTTAGGACGTCAGGTCACCAATGAGCAGTTCTTC
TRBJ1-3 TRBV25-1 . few CASSESQGYSGNTIYF TGTGCCAGCAGTGAATCGCAGGGGTACTCTGGAAACACCATATATTTT